This is a list of T cell receptor beta chains from one sample in a study of patients and donors after allogeneic stem cell transplantation. TCRdb ran MiXCR on the RT-PCR reads and lists one entry per CDR3 protein. Among 400,000 to 450,000 distinct CDR3 sequences listed, roughly 16% were seen once. Sequenced material: blood, either unsorted or a sorted T cell fraction (not recorded which). These receptors all stem from a human donor who was either an allogeneic HSCT recipient or a stem cell or donor lymphocyte infusion donor (not recorded which). It is not recorded whose cells these are; they may come from a transplant donor. The CDR3 runs from the conserved cysteine through the conserved F or W. D genes are given only for firm matches. The size entry is marked missing in some rows and otherwise reads once, few, many or a size class.

J gene	clone size	CDR3 length	D gene	V gene	CDR3 protein	CDR3 DNA
TRBJ1-2	-	14	TRBD1	TRBV7-2	CASSPNRGPYGYTF	TGTGCCAGCAGCCCTAACAGGGGGCCCTATGGCTACACCTTC
TRBJ2-7	once	12	-	TRBV6-2/TRBV6-3	CASSYPTYEQYF	TGTGCCAGCAGTTACCCTACCTACGAGCAGTACTTC
TRBJ2-3	-	16	TRBD2	TRBV18	CASSPNSGGARDTQYF	TGTGCCAGCTCACCCAATAGCGGGGGGGCTAGAGATACGCAGTATTTT
TRBJ2-3	-	14	-	TRBV20-1	CSAPGTGETDTLYF	TGCAGTGCACCCGGGACGGGAGAAACAGATACGCTGTATTTT
TRBJ2-1	few	15	TRBD2	TRBV13	CASSLELAGMNEQFF	TGTGCCAGCAGCTTAGAACTAGCGGGGATGAATGAGCAGTTCTTC
TRBJ1-3	many	14	-	TRBV25-1	CASSEEWSGNTIYF	TGTGCCAGCAGTGAAGAGTGGTCTGGAAACACCATATATTTT
TRBJ2-1	-	16	TRBD1	TRBV11-3	CASSLDGQGGNNEQFF	TGTGCCAGCAGCTTAGATGGACAGGGTGGCAACAATGAGCAGTTCTTC
TRBJ1-2	-	15	-	TRBV6-1	CASSQHREDPYGYTF	TGTGCCAGCAGTCAGCACAGGGAGGATCCCTATGGCTACACCTTC
TRBJ2-3	-	15	TRBD2	TRBV7-3	CASSNPGGDTDTQYF	TGTGCCAGCAGCAACCCTGGGGGGGACACAGATACGCAGTATTTT
TRBJ2-5	-	14	-	TRBV20-1	CSAGRKNFQETQYF	TGCAGTGCTGGTCGGAAGAACTTCCAAGAGACCCAGTACTTC
TRBJ1-6	-	13	-	TRBV10-3	CAISGQSNTPLHF	TGTGCCATCAGCGGACAGAGTAATACACCCCTCCACTTT
TRBJ2-7	few	16	TRBD1	TRBV2	CASSEVRPTGVYEQYF	TGTGCCAGCAGTGAAGTCCGCCCGACAGGGGTCTACGAGCAGTACTTC
TRBJ1-2	-	14	-	TRBV5-1	CASSSDSVNYGYTF	TGCGCCAGCAGCTCGGACAGTGTAAACTATGGCTACACCTTC
TRBJ2-6	-	17	-	TRBV5-1	CASSFGGAGSGANVLTF	TGCGCCAGCAGCTTTGGGGGCGCCGGCTCTGGGGCCAACGTCCTGACTTTC